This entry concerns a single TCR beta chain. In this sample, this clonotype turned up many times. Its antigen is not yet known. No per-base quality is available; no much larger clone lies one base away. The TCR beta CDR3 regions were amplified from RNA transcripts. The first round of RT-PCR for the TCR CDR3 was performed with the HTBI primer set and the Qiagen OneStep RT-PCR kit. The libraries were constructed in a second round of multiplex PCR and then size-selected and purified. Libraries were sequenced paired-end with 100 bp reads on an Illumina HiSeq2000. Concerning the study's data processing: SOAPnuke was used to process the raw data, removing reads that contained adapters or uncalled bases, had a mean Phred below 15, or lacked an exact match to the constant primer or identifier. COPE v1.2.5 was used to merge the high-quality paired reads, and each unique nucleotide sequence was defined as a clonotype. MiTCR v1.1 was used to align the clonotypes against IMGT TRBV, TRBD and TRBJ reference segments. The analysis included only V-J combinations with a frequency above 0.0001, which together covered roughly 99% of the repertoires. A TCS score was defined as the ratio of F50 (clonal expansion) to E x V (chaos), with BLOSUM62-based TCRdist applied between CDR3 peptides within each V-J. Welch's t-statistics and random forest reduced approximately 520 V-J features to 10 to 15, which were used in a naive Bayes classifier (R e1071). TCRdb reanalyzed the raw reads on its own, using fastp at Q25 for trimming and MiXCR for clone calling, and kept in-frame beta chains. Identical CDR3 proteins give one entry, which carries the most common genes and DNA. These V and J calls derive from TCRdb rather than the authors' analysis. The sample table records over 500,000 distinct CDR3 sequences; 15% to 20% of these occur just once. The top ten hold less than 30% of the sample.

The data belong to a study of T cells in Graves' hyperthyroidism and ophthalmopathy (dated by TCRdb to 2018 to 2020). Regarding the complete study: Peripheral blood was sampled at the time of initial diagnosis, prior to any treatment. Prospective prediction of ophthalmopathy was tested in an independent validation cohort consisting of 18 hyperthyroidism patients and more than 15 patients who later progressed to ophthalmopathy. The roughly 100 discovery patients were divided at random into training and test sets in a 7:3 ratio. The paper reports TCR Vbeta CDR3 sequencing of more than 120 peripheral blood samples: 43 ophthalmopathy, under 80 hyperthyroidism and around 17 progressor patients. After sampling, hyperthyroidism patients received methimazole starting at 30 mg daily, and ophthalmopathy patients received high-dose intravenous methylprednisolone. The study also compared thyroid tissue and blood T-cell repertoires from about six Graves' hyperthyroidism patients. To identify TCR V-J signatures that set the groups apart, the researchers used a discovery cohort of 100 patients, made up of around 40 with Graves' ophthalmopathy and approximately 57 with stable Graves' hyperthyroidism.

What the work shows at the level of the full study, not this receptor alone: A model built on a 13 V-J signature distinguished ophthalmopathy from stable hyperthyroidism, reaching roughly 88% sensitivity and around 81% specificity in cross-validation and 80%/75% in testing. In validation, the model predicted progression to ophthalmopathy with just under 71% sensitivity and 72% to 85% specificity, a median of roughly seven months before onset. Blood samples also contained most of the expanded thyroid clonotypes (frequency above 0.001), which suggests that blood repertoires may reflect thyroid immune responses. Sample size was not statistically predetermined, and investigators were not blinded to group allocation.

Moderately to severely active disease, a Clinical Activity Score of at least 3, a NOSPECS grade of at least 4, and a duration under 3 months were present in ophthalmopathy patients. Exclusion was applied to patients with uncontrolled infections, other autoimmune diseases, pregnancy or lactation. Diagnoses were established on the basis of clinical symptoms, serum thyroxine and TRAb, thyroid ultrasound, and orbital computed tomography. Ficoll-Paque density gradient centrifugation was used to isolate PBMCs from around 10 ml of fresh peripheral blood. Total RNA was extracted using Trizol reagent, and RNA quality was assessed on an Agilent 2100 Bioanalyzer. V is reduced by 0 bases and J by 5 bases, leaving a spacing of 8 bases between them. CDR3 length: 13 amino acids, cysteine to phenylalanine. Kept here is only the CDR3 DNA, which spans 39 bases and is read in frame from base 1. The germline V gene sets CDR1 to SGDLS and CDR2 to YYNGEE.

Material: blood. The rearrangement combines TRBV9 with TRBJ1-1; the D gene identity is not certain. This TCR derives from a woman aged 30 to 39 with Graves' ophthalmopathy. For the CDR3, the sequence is CASSVEVRTEAFF. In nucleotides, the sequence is TGTGCCAGCAGCGTAGAGGTGCGGACTGAAGCTTTCTTT.